This T cell receptor (beta chain) comes out of a study of immune evolution from preneoplasia to lung adenocarcinoma. Patient tissue came from resections in Japan or China, 2014–2017. Using immunoSEQ multiplex PCR, the repertoire was profiled, and TCRdb retains in-frame clones only, with some absent. The sample has approximately 5,700 clones, approximately 70% seen once. Deletions cut 6 bases from V and 2 bases from J, with 8 bases between. In germline, CDR1 is SNHLY, CDR2 FYNNEI. The CDR3 has 14 amino acids. To note about this clone: Its antigen remains unidentified.

Whole-study results and caveats: Clonality was highest in normal lung, lower in later-stage lesions apparently. Top clone share appeared to fall from AAH through AIS, MIA, adenocarcinoma.

The TCR sequence derives from an older person with lung adenocarcinoma. This sequence joins TRBV2 and TRBJ2-6; D may be TRBD1 (6 bases). Sequencing was done on a sample of FFPE adjacent normal lung tissue. CDR3 protein: CASREGAGANVLTF. The CDR3 DNA reads TGTGCCAGCAGAGAGGGGGCTGGGGCCAACGTCCTGACTTTC. The entire variable domain, with the rest obtained from reference TRBV2 and TRBJ2-6, is as follows: EPEVTQTPSHQVTQMGQEVILRCVPISNHLYFYWYRQILGQKVEFLVSFYNNEISEKSEIFDDQFSVERPDGSNFTLKIRSTKLEDSAMYFCASREGAGANVLTFGAGSRLTVL.